The 10 T cell receptor beta chains listed next were all sequenced from one sample in a study of cytomegalovirus exposure and HLA in healthy donors. PCR employed 60 Vbeta and 13 Jbeta primers. Data came from immunoSEQ multiplex PCR; TCRdb stores just in-frame clones and leaves some out. The sample lists 200,000 to 250,000 clones; approximately 70% were seen once. The sample consisted of PBMCs. The receptors come from a woman in her thirties in good health and CMV-seronegative.

The V call is TRBV7-9, the J call TRBJ2-7; 9 bases align to TRBD1. Losses at the gene ends were 5 bases for V and 5 bases for J; bases not matched to a gene: 10. The germline CDR1 and CDR2 sequences are SEHNR and FQNEAQ (reference sequence). This CDR3 spans 15 amino acids. CDR3 sequence reads: CASSRHGQGFDEQYF. DNA of the CDR3: TGTGCCAGCAGCCGTCACGGACAGGGGTTCGACGAGCAGTACTTC.

The chain employs TRBV5-4 and TRBJ2-5, with 13 bases aligning to TRBD2. Germline CDR1 reads SGHNT; CDR2 reads YYREEE (reference sequence). The CDR3 contains 15 residues. After removal of 6 bases from V and 4 bases from J, the junction contained 6 bases not matched to a gene. CDR3 DNA sequence: TGTGCCAGCACTATAACTAGCGGGAGGGCAGAGACCCAGTACTTC. Its protein product is CASTITSGRAETQYF.

The chain carries TRBV7-3 and TRBJ2-7; 7 bases are a match to TRBD2. The CDR3 is 15 residues long. The V gene's germline CDR1 is SGHTA and CDR2 FQGTGA. V shed 4 bases and J 4 bases; nucleotides not matched to a gene: 10. The CDR3 region is CASSSKAGTKYEQYF. The CDR3 coding sequence is TGTGCCAGCAGCTCCAAAGCGGGGACTAAATACGAGCAGTACTTC.

The V and J genes are TRBV4-2 and TRBJ1-2; 7 bases align to TRBD1. Germline CDR1 is LGHNA and CDR2 is YNFKEQ. This CDR3 has 16 amino acids. Germline trimming cut 6 bases from V and 0 bases from J; bases unmatched to any gene: 10. As DNA, the CDR3 is TGTGCCAGCAGTCAACGGGGACAGACCTCTAACTATGGCTACACCTTC. It codes for CASSQRGQTSNYGYTF.

The J gene is TRBJ2-1, the V gene TRBV14; TRBD2 aligns across 12 bases. After removal of 4 bases from V and 7 bases from J, the junction contained 11 bases not matched to a gene. The germline gives CDR1 SGHDN, CDR2 FVKESK. CDR3 length equals 17 residues. The CDR3 loop reads CASSLLPGLAGGNEQFF. The CDR3 region has the DNA TGTGCCAGCAGCCTCCTTCCGGGGCTAGCGGGAGGGAATGAGCAGTTCTTC. The complete variable domain, with remaining parts taken from reference TRBV14 and TRBJ2-1, reads EAGVTQFPSHSVIEKGQTVTLRCDPISGHDNLYWYRRVMGKEIKFLLHFVKESKQDESGMPNNRFLAERTGGTYSTLKVQPAELEDSGVYFCASSLLPGLAGGNEQFFGPGTRLTVL.

This clone appeared once. CDR3 coding DNA: TGTGCCAGCAGCAATCCCGGGACTAGACAAGAGACCCAGTACTTC. Protein sequence: CASSNPGTRQETQYF. This chain connects TRBV7-9 to TRBJ2-5; TRBD2 matches at 8 bases. Trimming removed 5 bases from V and 2 bases from J; junction bases left unmatched: 7. From germline, CDR1 is SEHNR and CDR2 FQNEAQ (reference sequence). The CDR3 has 15 residues.

This chain uses TRBV6-5 with TRBJ1-1; TRBD1 aligns across 7 bases. This CDR3 comprises 11 residues. V shed 6 bases and J 6 bases; nucleotides not matched to a gene: 1. Germline values: CDR1 MNHEY, CDR2 SVGAGI. The CDR3 nucleotides read TGTGCCAGCAGCCAGGGGGCTGAAGCTTTCTTT. Amino acid sequence: CASSQGAEAFF.

This clone came up once. Written as DNA, the CDR3 is TGCAGCGTTGAGGACCCCAGGGGGCAACGGGTCATTGAAGCTTTCTTT. This codes for CSVEDPRGQRVIEAFF. This chain links TRBV29-1 with TRBJ1-1; 8 nucleotides line up with TRBD1. Germline CDR1 is SQVTM and CDR2 is ANQGSEA. With 3 bases clipped from V and 7 bases from J, the junction kept 16 bases outside the gene matches. There are 16 residues in the CDR3.

This clone was counted only a few times. Other DNA sequences in this sample translate to the same CDR3. Here the CDR3 DNA reads TGCGCCAGCGGTGCAGGGAACACCGGGGAGCTGTTTTTT. This gives the protein CASGAGNTGELFF. The V call is TRBV10-1, the J call TRBJ2-2, with D hard to call. The V end lost 8 bases, the J end lost 1 base, and 8 bases lay between the germline ends. CDR1 and CDR2 (germline): WNHNN, SYGVQD (reference sequence). This CDR3 spans 13 amino acids.

J is TRBJ2-1 and V is TRBV4-1, with 7 bases that match TRBD2. CDR3 length: 17 amino acids. The V and J ends lost 1 base and 0 bases, in that order; junction bases with no gene match: 6. Germline V lookup: CDR1 MGHRA, CDR2 YSYEKL. The CDR3 loop is CASSQVAGVPSYNEQFF. CDR3 sequence (DNA): TGCGCCAGCAGCCAAGTTGCGGGGGTACCCTCCTACAATGAGCAGTTCTTC.